The 9 T cell receptor beta chains below come from one sample, sequenced in a study of CD8+ T cells in alopecia areata. RNA was extracted and reverse transcribed into cDNA as the sequencing template. Sequencing used immunoSEQ multiplex PCR; TCRdb keeps in-frame clones, though not all of them. The sample has about 150,000 clones, about two thirds seen once. Specimen: CD8+ T cells sorted from blood. These receptors were obtained from a human donor in good health.

The chain carries TRBV27 and TRBJ2-7; 13 nucleotides agree with TRBD2. Germline V gene sequence: CDR1 MNHEY, CDR2 SMNVEV (reference sequence). The CDR3 spans 18 residues. The V and J ends lost 3 bases and 3 bases, in that order; junction bases with no gene match: 11. The DNA for the CDR3 is TGTGCCAGCAGTTTGCGACTAGCGGGAGGCGCCGGGAACTACGAGCAGTACTTC. This codes for CASSLRLAGGAGNYEQYF.

The genes are TRBV25-1 and TRBJ2-2; a possible D gene is TRBD1 (5 bases). CDR1 is MGHDK and CDR2 is SYGVNS in the germline V gene. This CDR3 spans 17 amino acids. V shed 5 bases and J shed 6 bases, with 22 bases lying between them. CDR3 sequence reads: CASSPMGQGGRAGELFF. CDR3 coding DNA: TGTGCCAGCAGTCCAATGGGGCAGGGCGGTAGGGCCGGGGAGCTGTTTTTT.

This clone has at least ten counts. This CDR3 is CASTSGGANYGYTF. CDR3 coding DNA: TGTGCCAGCACCTCAGGGGGCGCTAACTATGGCTACACCTTC. The chain has TRBV7-9 and TRBJ1-2, with 8 bases matching TRBD1. The V segment lost 7 bases and the J segment 0 bases; nucleotides outside the gene matches: 4. The CDR3 runs 14 residues. CDR1 SEHNR and CDR2 FQNEAQ come from the germline V gene (reference sequence).

The chain employs TRBV27 and TRBJ1-5; a weak D match, TRBD1 (6 bases). Looked up from germline, CDR1 is MNHEY and CDR2 is SMNVEV (reference sequence). The V and J ends lost 8 bases and 6 bases respectively, with 23 bases between them. This CDR3 is 16 amino acids long. The CDR3 sequence is CASLPSSRGWGQPQHF. The CDR3 coding sequence is TGTGCCAGCCTACCCTCCAGCAGGGGATGGGGTCAGCCCCAGCATTTT.

V and J are TRBV2 and TRBJ2-5; the D gene could be TRBD1 or TRBD2 (5 bases each). CDR3 size: 13 residues. Trimming cost V 7 bases and J 2 bases, with 11 bases left between them. Per the germline V gene, CDR1 is SNHLY and CDR2 is FYNNEI. CDR3 DNA: TGTGCCAGCACTTATTGGGGGCAAGAGACCCAGTACTTC. It codes for CASTYWGQETQYF. Based on the CDR3 plus reference TRBV2 and TRBJ2-5, the full variable domain is EPEVTQTPSHQVTQMGQEVILRCVPISNHLYFYWYRQILGQKVEFLVSFYNNEISEKSEIFDDQFSVERPDGSNFTLKIRSTKLEDSAMYFCASTYWGQETQYFGPGTRLLVL.

The chain links TRBV4-1 to TRBJ1-4; D is ambiguous. Germline lookup yields CDR1 MGHRA and CDR2 YSYEKL. CDR3 size: 16 residues. V lost 0 bases to trimming and J lost 7 bases, with 15 bases between them. In nucleotides, the CDR3 is TGCGCCAGCAGCCAAGATCTGAGAGCCTGGCGTGAAAAACTGTTTTTT. This sequence encodes CASSQDLRAWREKLFF.

V is TRBV2 and J is TRBJ2-1, with 8 bases fitting TRBD1. This CDR3 is 13 amino acids long. V was clipped by 10 bases and J by 4 bases; unmatched bases: 6. Germline CDR1 reads SNHLY; CDR2 reads FYNNEI. CDR3 DNA: TGTGCCATAACGACAGGGGCATACAATGAGCAGTTCTTC. It codes for CAITTGAYNEQFF.

The chain is built from TRBV13 and TRBJ2-7, with D hard to call. The CDR3 runs 14 residues. V was clipped by 4 bases and J by 3 bases, with 13 bases between them. Germline CDR1 PRHDT, CDR2 FYEKMQ (reference sequence). This CDR3 reads CASSSLTEHYEQYF. The CDR3 coding sequence is TGTGCCAGCAGCTCCTTGACGGAACACTACGAGCAGTACTTC. The full variable domain, rest sourced from reference TRBV13 and TRBJ2-7, is AAGVIQSPRHLIKEKRETATLKCYPIPRHDTVYWYQQGPGQDPQFLISFYEKMQSDKGSIPDRFSAQQFSDYHSELNMSSLELGDSALYFCASSSLTEHYEQYFGPGTRLTVT.

V and J are TRBV5-4 and TRBJ2-5, with D possibly matching TRBD1 (6 bases). Trimming cost V 2 bases and J 1 base, with 15 bases left between them. The CDR3 runs to 16 residues. Germline CDR1 reads SGHNT; CDR2 reads YYREEE (reference sequence). The CDR3 DNA follows: TGTGCCAGCAGCTTTCGACAGGAACGACCCCAAGAGACCCAGTACTTC. Its translation is CASSFRQERPQETQYF.